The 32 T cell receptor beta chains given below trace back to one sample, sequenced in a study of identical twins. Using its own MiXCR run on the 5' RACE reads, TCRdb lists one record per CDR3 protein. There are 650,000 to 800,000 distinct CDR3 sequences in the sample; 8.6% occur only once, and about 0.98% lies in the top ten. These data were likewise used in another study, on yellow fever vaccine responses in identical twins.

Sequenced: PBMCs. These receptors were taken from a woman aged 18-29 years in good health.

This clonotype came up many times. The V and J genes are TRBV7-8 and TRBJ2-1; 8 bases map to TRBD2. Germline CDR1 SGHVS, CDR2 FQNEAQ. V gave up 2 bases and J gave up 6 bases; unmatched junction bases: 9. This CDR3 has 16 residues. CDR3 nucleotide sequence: TGTGCCAGCAGCTTACCTAGCGGGTCGCTCTCCAATGAGCAGTTCTTC. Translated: CASSLPSGSLSNEQFF.

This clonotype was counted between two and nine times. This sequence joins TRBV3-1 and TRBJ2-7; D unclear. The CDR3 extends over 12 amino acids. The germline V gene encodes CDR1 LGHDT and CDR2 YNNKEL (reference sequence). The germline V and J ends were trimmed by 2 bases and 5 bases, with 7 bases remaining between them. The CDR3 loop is CASSQHGDEQYF. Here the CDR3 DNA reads TGTGCCAGCAGCCAACACGGTGACGAGCAGTACTTC.

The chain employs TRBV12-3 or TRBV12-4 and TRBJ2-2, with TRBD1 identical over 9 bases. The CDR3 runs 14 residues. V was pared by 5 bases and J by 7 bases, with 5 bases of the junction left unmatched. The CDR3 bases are TGTGCCAGCAGTAAACAGGGGGCAGGCGGGGAGCTGTTTTTT. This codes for CASSKQGAGGELFF.

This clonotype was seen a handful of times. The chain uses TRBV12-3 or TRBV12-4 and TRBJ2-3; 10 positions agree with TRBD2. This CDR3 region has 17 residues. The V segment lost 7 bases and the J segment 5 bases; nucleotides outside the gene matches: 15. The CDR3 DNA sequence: TGTGCCAGCACTCCCCGGGGAGCGGGGGGGCCGGGAGATACGCAGTATTTT. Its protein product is CASTPRGAGGPGDTQYF.

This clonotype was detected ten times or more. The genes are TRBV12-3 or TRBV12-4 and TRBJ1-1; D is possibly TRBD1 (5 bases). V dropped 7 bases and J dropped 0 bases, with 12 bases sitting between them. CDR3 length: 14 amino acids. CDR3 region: CASNLGGVNTEAFF. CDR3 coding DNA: TGTGCCAGCAACCTCGGGGGGGTGAACACTGAAGCTTTCTTT.

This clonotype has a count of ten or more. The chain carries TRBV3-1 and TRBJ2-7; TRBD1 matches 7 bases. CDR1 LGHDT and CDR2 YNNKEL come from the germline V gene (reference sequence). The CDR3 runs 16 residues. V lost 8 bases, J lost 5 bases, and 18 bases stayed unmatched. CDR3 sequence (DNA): TGTGCCAGCCAAATACTTAAGACAGGGAGAATCCACGAGCAGTACTTC. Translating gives CASQILKTGRIHEQYF.

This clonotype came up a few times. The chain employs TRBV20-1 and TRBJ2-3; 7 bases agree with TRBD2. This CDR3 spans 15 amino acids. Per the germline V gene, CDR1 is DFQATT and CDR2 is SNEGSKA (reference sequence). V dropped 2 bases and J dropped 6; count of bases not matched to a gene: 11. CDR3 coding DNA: TGCAGTGCTAGACACCCAGCGGGGAACTCGGATACGCAGTATTTT. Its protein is CSARHPAGNSDTQYF.

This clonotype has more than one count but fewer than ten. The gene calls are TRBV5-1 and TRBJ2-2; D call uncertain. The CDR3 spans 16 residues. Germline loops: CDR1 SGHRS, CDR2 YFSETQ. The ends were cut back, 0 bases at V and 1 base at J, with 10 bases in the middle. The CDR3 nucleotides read TGCGCCAGCAGCTTGGGTAGTAGAGAGAACACCGGGGAGCTGTTTTTT. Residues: CASSLGSRENTGELFF.

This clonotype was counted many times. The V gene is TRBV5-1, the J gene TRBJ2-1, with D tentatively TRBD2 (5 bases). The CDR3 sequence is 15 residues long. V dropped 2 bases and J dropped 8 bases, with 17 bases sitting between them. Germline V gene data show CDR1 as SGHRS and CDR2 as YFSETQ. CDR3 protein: CASSFGASMSDEQFF. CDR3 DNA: TGCGCCAGCAGCTTTGGTGCTAGCATGTCGGATGAGCAGTTCTTC.

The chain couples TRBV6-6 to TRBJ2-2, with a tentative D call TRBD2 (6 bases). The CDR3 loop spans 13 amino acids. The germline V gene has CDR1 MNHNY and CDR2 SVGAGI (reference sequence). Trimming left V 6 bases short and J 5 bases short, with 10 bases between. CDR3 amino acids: CASRAGTTGELFF. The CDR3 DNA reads TGTGCCAGCAGGGCCGGGACTACCGGGGAGCTGTTTTTT.

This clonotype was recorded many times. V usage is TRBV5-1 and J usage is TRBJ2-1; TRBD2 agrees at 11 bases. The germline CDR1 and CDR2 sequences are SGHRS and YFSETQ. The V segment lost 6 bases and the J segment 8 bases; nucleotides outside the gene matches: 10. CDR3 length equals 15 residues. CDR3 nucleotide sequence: TGCGCCAGCACGACCGGGACTAGCGGTGTCGATGAGCAGTTCTTC. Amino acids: CASTTGTSGVDEQFF.

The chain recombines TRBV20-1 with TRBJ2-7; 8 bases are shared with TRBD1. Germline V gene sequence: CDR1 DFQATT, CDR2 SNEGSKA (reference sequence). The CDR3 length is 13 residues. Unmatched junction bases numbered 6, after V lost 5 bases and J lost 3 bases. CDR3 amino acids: CSALDRALYEQYF. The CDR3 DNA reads TGCAGTGCTTTGGACAGGGCGCTCTACGAGCAGTACTTC.

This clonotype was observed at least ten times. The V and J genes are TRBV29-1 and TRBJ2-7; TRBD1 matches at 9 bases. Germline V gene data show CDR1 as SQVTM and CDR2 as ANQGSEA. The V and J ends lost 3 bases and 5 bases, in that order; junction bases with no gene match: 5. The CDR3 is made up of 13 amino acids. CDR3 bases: TGCAGCGTTGATGGACAGGGGTCCAACGAGCAGTACTTC. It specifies CSVDGQGSNEQYF.

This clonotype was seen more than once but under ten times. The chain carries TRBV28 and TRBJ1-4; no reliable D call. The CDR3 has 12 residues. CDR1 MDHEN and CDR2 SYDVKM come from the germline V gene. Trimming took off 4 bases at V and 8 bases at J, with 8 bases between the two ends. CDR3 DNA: TGTGCCAGCAGTTCTCTAGGGGAAAAACTGTTTTTT. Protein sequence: CASSSLGEKLFF.

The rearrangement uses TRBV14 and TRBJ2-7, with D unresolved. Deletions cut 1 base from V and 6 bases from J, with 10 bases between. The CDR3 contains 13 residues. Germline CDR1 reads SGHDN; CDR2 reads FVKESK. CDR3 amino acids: CASSQVPSAEQYF. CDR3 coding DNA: TGTGCCAGCAGCCAAGTCCCTTCGGCCGAGCAGTACTTC. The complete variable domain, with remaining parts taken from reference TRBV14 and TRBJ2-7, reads EAGVTQFPSHSVIEKGQTVTLRCDPISGHDNLYWYRRVMGKEIKFLLHFVKESKQDESGMPNNRFLAERTGGTYSTLKVQPAELEDSGVYFCASSQVPSAEQYFGPGTRLTVT.

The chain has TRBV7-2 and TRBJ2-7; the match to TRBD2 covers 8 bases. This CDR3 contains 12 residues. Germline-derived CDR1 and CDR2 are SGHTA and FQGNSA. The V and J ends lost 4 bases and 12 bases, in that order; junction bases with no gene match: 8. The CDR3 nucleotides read TGTGCCAGCAGCTCGGGGCCGGGGGGGCCGTACTTC. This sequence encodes CASSSGPGGPYF.

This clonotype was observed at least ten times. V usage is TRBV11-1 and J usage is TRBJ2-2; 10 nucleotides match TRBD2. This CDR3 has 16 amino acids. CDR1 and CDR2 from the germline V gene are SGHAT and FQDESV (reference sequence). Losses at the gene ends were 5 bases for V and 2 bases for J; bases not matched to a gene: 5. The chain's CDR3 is CASSQRTSGNTGELFF. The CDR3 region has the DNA TGTGCCAGCAGCCAAAGGACTAGCGGCAACACCGGGGAGCTGTTTTTT.

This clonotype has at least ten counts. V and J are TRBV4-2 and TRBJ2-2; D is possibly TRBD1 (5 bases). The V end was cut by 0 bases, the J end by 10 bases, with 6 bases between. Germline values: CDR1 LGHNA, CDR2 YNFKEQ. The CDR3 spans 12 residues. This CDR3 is CASSQDGAELFF. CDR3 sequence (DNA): TGTGCCAGCAGCCAAGATGGGGCGGAGCTGTTTTTT.

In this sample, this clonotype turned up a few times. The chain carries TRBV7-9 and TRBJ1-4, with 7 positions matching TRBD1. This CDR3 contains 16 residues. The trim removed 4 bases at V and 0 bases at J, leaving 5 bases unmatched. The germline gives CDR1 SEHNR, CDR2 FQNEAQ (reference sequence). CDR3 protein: CASSSRQGATNEKLFF. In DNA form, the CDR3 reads TGTGCCAGCAGCTCAAGGCAGGGGGCAACTAATGAAAAACTGTTTTTT.

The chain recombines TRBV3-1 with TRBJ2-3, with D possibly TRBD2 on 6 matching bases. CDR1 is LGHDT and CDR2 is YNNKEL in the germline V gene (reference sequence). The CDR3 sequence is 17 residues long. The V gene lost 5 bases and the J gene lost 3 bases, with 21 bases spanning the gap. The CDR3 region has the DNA TGTGCCAGCAGCGTCTTAACACGGGACTCCAAAACAGATACGCAGTATTTT. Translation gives CASSVLTRDSKTDTQYF.

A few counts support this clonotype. The CDR3 loop is CATRTDTSTDTQYF. CDR3 coding DNA: TGTGCCACCCGCACAGATACTAGCACAGATACGCAGTATTTT. The chain uses TRBV28 and TRBJ2-3; D unresolved. Germline-derived CDR1 and CDR2 are MDHEN and SYDVKM. The V and J ends lost 10 bases and 0 bases respectively, with 14 bases between them. This CDR3 is built from 14 residues.

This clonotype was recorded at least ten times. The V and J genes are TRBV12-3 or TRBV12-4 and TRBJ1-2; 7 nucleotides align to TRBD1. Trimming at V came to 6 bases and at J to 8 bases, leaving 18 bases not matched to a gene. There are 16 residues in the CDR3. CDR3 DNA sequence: TGTGCCAGCAGACCCGGGACAGAGAACGCTTGGGGGGGCTACACCTTC. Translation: CASRPGTENAWGGYTF.

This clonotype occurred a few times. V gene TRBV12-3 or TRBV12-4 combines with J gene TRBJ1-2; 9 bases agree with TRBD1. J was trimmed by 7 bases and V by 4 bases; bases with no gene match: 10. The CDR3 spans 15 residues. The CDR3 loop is CASSSWTGEIPGYTF. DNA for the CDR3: TGTGCCAGCAGTTCTTGGACAGGGGAAATTCCTGGCTACACCTTC.

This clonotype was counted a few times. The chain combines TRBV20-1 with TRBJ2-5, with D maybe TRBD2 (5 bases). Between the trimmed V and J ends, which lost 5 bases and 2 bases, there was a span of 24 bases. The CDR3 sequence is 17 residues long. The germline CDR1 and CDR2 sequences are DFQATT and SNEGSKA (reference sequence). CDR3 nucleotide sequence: TGCAGTGCTTCACCCGGGGTCTTCGTGGTATTACAAGAGACCCAGTACTTC. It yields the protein CSASPGVFVVLQETQYF.

CDR3 amino acids: CASTRGRDRVDEQYF. The DNA for the CDR3 is TGCGCCAGCACTAGAGGCCGGGACAGGGTCGACGAGCAGTACTTC. The chain employs TRBV23-1 and TRBJ2-7, with 9 bases matching TRBD1. TRBV23-1 is noted as an ORF with a role that remains uncertain. The CDR3 totals 15 residues. J was trimmed by 5 bases and V by 7 bases; bases with no gene match: 12.

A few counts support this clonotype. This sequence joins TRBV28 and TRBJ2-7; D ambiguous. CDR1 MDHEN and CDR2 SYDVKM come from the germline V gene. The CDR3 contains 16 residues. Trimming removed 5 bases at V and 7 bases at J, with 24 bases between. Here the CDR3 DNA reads TGTGCCAGCAGTCCGATGTTAGGGCCCTCCCAGAATGAGCAGTACTTC. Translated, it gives CASSPMLGPSQNEQYF.

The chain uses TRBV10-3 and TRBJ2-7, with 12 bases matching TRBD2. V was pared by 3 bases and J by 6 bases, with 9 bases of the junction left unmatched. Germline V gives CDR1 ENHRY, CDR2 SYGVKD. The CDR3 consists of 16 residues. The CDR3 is CAISDFAGLAGSEQYF. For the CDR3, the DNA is TGTGCCATCAGTGATTTTGCCGGACTAGCGGGATCCGAGCAGTACTTC.

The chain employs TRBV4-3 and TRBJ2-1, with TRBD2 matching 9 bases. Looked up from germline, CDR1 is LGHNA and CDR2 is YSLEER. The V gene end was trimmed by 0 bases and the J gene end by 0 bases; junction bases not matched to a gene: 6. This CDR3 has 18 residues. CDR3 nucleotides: TGCGCCAGCAGCCAAGATCGGCTAGCGGGGATCTCCTACAATGAGCAGTTCTTC. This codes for CASSQDRLAGISYNEQFF.

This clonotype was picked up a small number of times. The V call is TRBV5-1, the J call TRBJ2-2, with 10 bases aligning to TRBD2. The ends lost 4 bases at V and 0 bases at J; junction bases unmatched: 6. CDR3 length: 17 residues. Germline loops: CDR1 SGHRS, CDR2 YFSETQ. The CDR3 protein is CASSSGLAAPNTGELFF. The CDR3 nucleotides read TGCGCCAGCAGCAGCGGACTAGCGGCACCGAACACCGGGGAGCTGTTTTTT.

CDR3 coding DNA: TGTGCCAGCTCCCAACAGCTTCTGCGGGGGGCGTTCGAGACCCAGTACTTC. It translates to CASSQQLLRGAFETQYF. The genes are TRBV3-1 and TRBJ2-5; 8 nucleotides match TRBD2. Germline V gene lookup returns CDR1 LGHDT and CDR2 YNNKEL (reference sequence). V gave up 8 bases and J gave up 5 bases; unmatched junction bases: 19. The CDR3 is made up of 17 amino acids.

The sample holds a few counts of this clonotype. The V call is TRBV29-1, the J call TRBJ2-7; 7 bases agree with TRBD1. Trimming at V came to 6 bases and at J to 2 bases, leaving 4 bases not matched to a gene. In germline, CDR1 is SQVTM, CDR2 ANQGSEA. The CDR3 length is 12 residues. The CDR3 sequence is CSVGTEPYEQYF. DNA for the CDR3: TGCAGCGTCGGGACAGAACCCTACGAGCAGTACTTC.

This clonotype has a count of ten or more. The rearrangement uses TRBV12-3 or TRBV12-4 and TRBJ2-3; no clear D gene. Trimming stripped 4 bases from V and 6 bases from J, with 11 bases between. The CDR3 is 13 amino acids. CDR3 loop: CASSWSPVDTQYF. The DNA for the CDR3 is TGTGCCAGCAGTTGGTCCCCTGTGGATACGCAGTATTTT.